In this sample, the clone carrying this T cell receptor (beta chain) turned up once. Antigen specificity is unknown. Conventional CD4 T cells were sorted as CD4+CD127+ cells. This entry comes from a study of B cell selection in AIRE deficiency. Study-wide results and caveats: AIRE-deficient Tconv and Treg repertoires matched healthy donors in TCRBV, CDR3 length, diversity. Only about 9.3% of 3657 shared Treg sequences were patient-specific; around 33% healthy-specific. TCRbeta-only data showed around 39% of shared healthy Treg sequences in healthy Tconv.

The germline V gene encodes CDR1 SGHTA and CDR2 FQGTGA. V shed 5 bases, J shed 0 bases, and the junction held 5 bases outside the gene matches. This CDR3 spans 16 amino acids. TCRdb's copy holds only in-frame clones and misses some; the assay was immunoSEQ multiplex PCR. The table has around 23,000 clones, nearly 97% seen once; the top ten hold around 0.26%. The chain is built from TRBV7-3 and TRBJ2-1, with 9 bases matching TRBD1. Sample: CD4+CD127+ conventional T cells sorted from PBMCs. This sequence was found in a human donor in good health. The CDR3 DNA sequence: TGTGCCAGCAGCCCCGACAGGGGGTTCTCCTACAATGAGCAGTTCTTC. Protein sequence: CASSPDRGFSYNEQFF.